A single sample is the source of the 6 T cell receptor beta chains below, sequenced in a study of T cell responses to AZD1222 COVID-19 vaccine (dated by TCRdb to the early 2020s). The library relied on the immunoSEQ multiplex PCR assay. Not all clones reach the TCRdb copy of this immuneACCESS table, which keeps in-frame sequences only. Checked studies attribute under half of the gap to unresolved V genes and leave the rest unexplained. The sample yields over 130,000 clones; 91% were counted once. The biggest ten clones account for around 8% of the sample. What this sample's time point label stands for: about 28 days (+/-7) after the second vaccine dose. Read against the paper, the sample's treatment or condition label means: meningococcal conjugate vaccine given as trial control. This specimen consisted of peripheral blood, obtained 28 days after the second dose of the MenACWY control vaccine. These receptors were taken from an adult who received the MenACWY meningococcal vaccine as a control.

The chain is built from TRBV7-8 and TRBJ2-1; no reliable D call. V lost 5 bases and J 8 bases, leaving 16 bases between the germline ends. Germline assignment: CDR1 SGHVS and CDR2 FQNEAQ. The CDR3 is 14 residues long. CDR3 sequence: CASSETLTSDEQFF. The CDR3 region has the DNA TGTGCCAGCAGCGAAACCCTGACGTCGGATGAGCAGTTCTTC.

This clone showed up just once. Other nucleotide sequences in the sample specify the same CDR3. The chain employs TRBV9 and TRBJ2-1; unclear D gene. The CDR3 is 13 residues long. The germline gives CDR1 SGDLS, CDR2 YYNGEE. With 4 bases removed from V and 3 bases from J, the gap between germline ends came to 8 bases. The DNA of the CDR3 is TGTGCCAGCAGCCCCGGCAGCTACAATGAGCAGTTCTTC. It codes for CASSPGSYNEQFF.

This sequence joins TRBV4-1 and TRBJ1-6; TRBD1 matches at 8 bases. V shed 7 bases and J 13 bases; nucleotides not matched to a gene: 9. The CDR3 spans 13 residues. CDR1 is MGHRA and CDR2 is YSYEKL in the germline V gene. The DNA for the CDR3 is TGCGCCAGCACCCTAGGACAGGGATCCCCCCTCCACTTT. This encodes CASTLGQGSPLHF.

The chain carries TRBV18 and TRBJ2-7; TRBD1 matches at 8 bases. V was pared by 1 base and J by 4 bases, with 9 bases of the junction left unmatched. This CDR3 contains 16 residues. Germline assignment: CDR1 KGHSH and CDR2 LQKENI. CDR3: CASSPLRQGASYEQYF. The DNA of the CDR3 is TGTGCCAGCTCACCACTTCGGCAGGGGGCGAGTTACGAGCAGTACTTC.

This rearrangement joins TRBV20-1 to TRBJ1-2; D is unresolved. CDR3 length: 11 amino acids. The germline V and J ends were trimmed by 5 bases and 7 bases, with 11 bases remaining between them. Germline V CDR1 and CDR2: DFQATT, SNEGSKA (reference sequence). CDR3 protein: CSADDNGGYTF. In nucleotides, the CDR3 is TGCAGTGCTGACGACAACGGTGGCTACACCTTC.

The chain has TRBV6-5 and TRBJ2-7; 10 nucleotides agree with TRBD2. V trimming: 6 bases; J trimming: 4 bases; junction bases outside the gene matches: 3. The CDR3 length is 13 residues. CDR1 is MNHEY and CDR2 is SVGAGI in the germline V gene. The CDR3 DNA reads as TGTGCCAGCAGCCTACTAGCGGGATACGAGCAGTACTTC. It is translated as CASSLLAGYEQYF.